The 11 T cell receptor beta chains reported below all come from one sample, sequenced in a study of control samples from healthy donors and cancer patients. TCRdb keeps only in-frame clones here, not all; method: immunoSEQ multiplex PCR. This table holds some 140,000 clones, 92% found once. The sample comprised blood. The receptor source for this set is a young man in good health.

This rearrangement joins TRBV7-9 to TRBJ2-7; no clear D gene. This CDR3 spans 12 amino acids. Trimming took 1 base from V and 5 from J, leaving 6 bases between them. Germline CDR1 and CDR2: SEHNR and FQNEAQ (reference sequence). Here the CDR3 DNA reads TGTGCCAGCAGCTTAGTACGTAACGAGCAGTACTTC. Amino acid sequence: CASSLVRNEQYF.

The chain has TRBV27 and TRBJ2-3; unclear D gene. CDR1 is MNHEY and CDR2 is SMNVEV in the germline V gene (reference sequence). The CDR3 runs 15 residues. Trimming removed 2 bases from V and 0 bases from J, with 9 bases in between. CDR3 residues: CASSLEGLSTDTQYF. The CDR3 DNA is TGTGCCAGCAGTTTAGAAGGGCTTAGCACAGATACGCAGTATTTT.

The rearrangement joins TRBV28 to TRBJ1-5; 9 nucleotides agree with TRBD1. This CDR3 spans 15 amino acids. The germline V gene encodes CDR1 MDHEN and CDR2 SYDVKM. After removal of 1 base from V and 8 bases from J, the junction contained 6 bases not matched to a gene. The CDR3 loop reads CASSLSPGQGKPQHF. CDR3 DNA: TGTGCCAGCAGTTTATCTCCGGGACAGGGAAAGCCCCAGCATTTT.

V usage is TRBV2 and J usage is TRBJ2-3; the D is unclear. V was trimmed by 7 bases and J by 4 bases, leaving 3 bases between them. The germline gives CDR1 SNHLY, CDR2 FYNNEI. The CDR3 covers 10 residues. The CDR3: CASTSDTQYF. CDR3 coding DNA: TGTGCCAGCACTTCAGATACGCAGTATTTT. Based on the CDR3 plus reference TRBV2 and TRBJ2-3, the full variable domain is EPEVTQTPSHQVTQMGQEVILRCVPISNHLYFYWYRQILGQKVEFLVSFYNNEISEKSEIFDDQFSVERPDGSNFTLKIRSTKLEDSAMYFCASTSDTQYFGPGTRLTVL.

The chain joins TRBV7-2 to TRBJ1-1; tentative D call: TRBD1 (5 bases). CDR1 is SGHTA, CDR2 FQGNSA, per germline. There are 12 residues in the CDR3. V was pared by 2 bases and J by 5 bases, with 6 bases between. The chain's CDR3 is CASSLRGTEAFF. In DNA form, the CDR3 reads TGTGCCAGCAGCTTACGGGGGACTGAAGCTTTCTTT. Full variable domain (rest looked up from reference TRBV7-2 and TRBJ1-1): GAGVSQSPSNKVTEKGKDVELRCDPISGHTALYWYRQSLGQGLEFLIYFQGNSAPDKSGLPSDRFSAERTGGSVSTLTIQRTQQEDSAVYLCASSLRGTEAFFGQGTRLTVV.

The rearrangement uses TRBV5-1 and TRBJ2-2, with D hard to call. Germline-derived CDR1 and CDR2 are SGHRS and YFSETQ. V was pared by 3 bases and J by 6 bases, with 9 bases between. There are 13 residues in the CDR3. In nucleotides, the CDR3 is TGCGCCAGCAGCTACGGCGCCCCCGGGGAGCTGTTTTTT. It encodes CASSYGAPGELFF.

CDR3 nucleotides: TGTGCCAGCAGCGTCGGCGGGACCACCTACGAGCAGTACTTC. Its protein product is CASSVGGTTYEQYF. The V and J genes are TRBV9 and TRBJ2-7, with a possible D match to TRBD2 (6 bases). With 2 bases removed from V and 2 bases from J, the gap between germline ends came to 11 bases. This CDR3 is 14 amino acids long. Germline V lookup: CDR1 SGDLS, CDR2 YYNGEE.

The chain combines TRBV24-1 with TRBJ2-1, with a weak D call TRBD2 (6 bases). The CDR3 covers 13 residues. Trimming stripped 7 bases from V and 9 bases from J, with 15 bases between. CDR1 is KGHDR, CDR2 SFDVKD, per germline. CDR3 in amino acids: CATRETSTGEQFF. DNA of the CDR3: TGTGCCACCAGGGAAACTAGCACCGGTGAGCAGTTCTTC.

This clone was detected a few times. This sequence joins TRBV6-5 and TRBJ2-7, with 10 bases aligning to TRBD2. This CDR3 spans 15 amino acids. V shed 6 bases, J shed 3 bases, and the junction held 8 bases outside the gene matches. Germline V gene sequence: CDR1 MNHEY, CDR2 SVGAGI. The CDR3 spells CASRASGRGGYEQYF. The CDR3 DNA is TGTGCCAGCAGGGCCAGCGGGAGGGGGGGCTACGAGCAGTACTTC.

This clone has only one observation. This sequence joins TRBV2 and TRBJ2-7; D unclear. The V gene's germline CDR1 is SNHLY and CDR2 FYNNEI. Trimming took off 7 bases at V and 3 bases at J, with 16 bases between the two ends. CDR3 size: 14 residues. The CDR3 sequence is CASMKETTLYEQYF. The CDR3 nucleotides read TGTGCCAGCATGAAAGAAACTACACTCTACGAGCAGTACTTC.

This clone was seen a single time. The V gene is TRBV7-2, the J gene TRBJ1-3, with D hard to call. The CDR3 is 14 amino acids. Trimming left V 4 bases short and J 5 bases short, with 12 bases between. Germline V gene lookup returns CDR1 SGHTA and CDR2 FQGNSA. The CDR3 coding sequence is TGTGCCAGCAGCTACGTTGGGCAGAGAAACACCATATATTTT. It specifies CASSYVGQRNTIYF.